Shown below are 20 T cell receptor beta chains from a single sample sequenced in a study of CXCR3-negative and CXCR3-positive naive CD8 T cells. It was by 5' RACE with UMI labels that the TRB cDNA libraries were prepared. Following a re-call of the 5' RACE reads, TCRdb has one entry per CDR3 protein and lacks DNA. The sample table sets out about 24,000 distinct CDR3 sequences. Sequencing was carried out using naive CXCR3- CD8+ T cells from blood. Subset here: CD45RO-CCR7+CD27+CD95- naive CD8+ T cells lacking CXCR3 (TNR3-). These receptors were obtained from a human donor in good health. Some clones in this sample may be carry-over from other donors' samples.

This chain connects TRBV7-9 to TRBJ2-5. CDR3 size: 16 residues. Germline V CDR1 and CDR2: SEHNR, FQNEAQ (reference sequence). The CDR3 sequence: CASSITSDDWGETQYF.

The V gene is TRBV29-1, the J gene TRBJ2-7. The germline gives CDR1 SQVTM, CDR2 ANQGSEA. This CDR3 is built from 11 residues. The CDR3 loop is CSVDWVDEQYF.

This rearrangement joins TRBV6-5 to TRBJ2-1; there is no DNA to check the TCRdb D call of TRBD2. This CDR3 has 13 amino acids. Germline V CDR1 and CDR2: MNHEY, SVGAGI. CDR3 protein: CASSSAANNEQFF.

V is TRBV6-6 and J is TRBJ2-1; TCRdb gives TRBD2 as the D gene, but with no DNA this cannot be confirmed. Germline V gene sequence: CDR1 MNHNY, CDR2 SVGAGI (reference sequence). There are 17 residues in the CDR3. The CDR3 loop reads CASSSLTSGGTYNEQFF.

This chain joins TRBV7-2 and TRBJ2-7. The CDR3 contains 13 residues. Looked up from germline, CDR1 is SGHTA and CDR2 is FQGNSA. The CDR3 region is CASSSGGYSEQYF.

The gene calls are TRBV7-9 and TRBJ1-2; TCRdb returns TRBD1, unconfirmable since there is no DNA. Germline CDR1 and CDR2: SEHNR and FQNEAQ (reference sequence). The CDR3 sequence is 15 residues long. CDR3 region: CASSSTGGWDYGYTF. The whole variable domain, remainder taken from reference TRBV7-9 and TRBJ1-2, is DTGVSQNPRHKITKRGQNVTFRCDPISEHNRLYWYRQTLGQGPEFLTYFQNEAQLEKSRLLSDRFSAERPKGSFSTLEIQRTEQGDSAMYLCASSSTGGWDYGYTFGSGTRLTVV.

This chain connects TRBV29-1 to TRBJ1-1; TCRdb reports TRBD1, a call that lacks DNA to check it against. This CDR3 has 15 residues. Germline CDR1 reads SQVTM; CDR2 reads ANQGSEA. CDR3: CSVEPEWGVNTEAFF.

CDR3 loop: CSAQSQYDTQYF. V and J are TRBV29-1 and TRBJ2-3; TCRdb proposes TRBD1, but this gene call is untestable without DNA. CDR1 is SQVTM, CDR2 ANQGSEA, per germline. This CDR3 is built from 12 residues.

This chain links TRBV29-1 with TRBJ2-5; checking the TCRdb D call of TRBD1 is not possible without DNA. The CDR3 extends over 13 amino acids. Germline lookup yields CDR1 SQVTM and CDR2 ANQGSEA. The CDR3 loop reads CSVLGQHSKTQYF. The full variable domain, with the rest looked up from reference TRBV29-1 and TRBJ2-5, is SAVISQKPSRDICQRGTSLTIQCQVDSQVTMMFWYRQQPGQSLTLIATANQGSEATYESGFVIDKFPISRPNLTFSTLTVSNMSPEDSSIYLCSVLGQHSKTQYFGPGTRLLVL.

The chain has TRBV3-1 and TRBJ1-2; TCRdb returns TRBD1, unconfirmable since there is no DNA. This CDR3 is built from 13 residues. Germline values: CDR1 LGHDT, CDR2 YNNKEL (reference sequence). Here the CDR3 reads CASKTTGVYGYTF. The variable domain in full, completed from reference TRBV3-1 and TRBJ1-2, reads DTAVSQTPKYLVTQMGNDKSIKCEQNLGHDTMYWYKQDSKKFLKIMFSYNNKELIINETVPNRFSPKSPDKAHLNLHINSLELGDSAVYFCASKTTGVYGYTFGSGTRLTVV.

The chain links TRBV7-9 to TRBJ2-3; as DNA is missing, the TRBD2 call by TCRdb cannot be tested. Germline CDR1 is SEHNR and CDR2 is FQNEAQ (reference sequence). The CDR3 spans 14 residues. CDR3 sequence: CASSSTTGTDTQYF.

This rearrangement joins TRBV29-1 to TRBJ2-5; TCRdb outputs TRBD2, but without DNA this stays unchecked. Germline CDR1 and CDR2: SQVTM and ANQGSEA. There are 13 residues in the CDR3. The CDR3 here is CSDVRGYQETQYF. Using reference TRBV29-1 and TRBJ2-5 for the parts outside the CDR3, the full variable domain is SAVISQKPSRDICQRGTSLTIQCQVDSQVTMMFWYRQQPGQSLTLIATANQGSEATYESGFVIDKFPISRPNLTFSTLTVSNMSPEDSSIYLCSDVRGYQETQYFGPGTRLLVL.

The chain recombines TRBV4-3 with TRBJ2-6; checking the TCRdb D call of TRBD1 is not possible without DNA. The germline gives CDR1 LGHNA, CDR2 YSLEER. The CDR3 runs to 15 residues. CDR3 amino acids: CASSQDRDGANVLTF.

The chain recombines TRBV7-9 with TRBJ1-5. CDR3 length: 14 residues. Germline CDR1 and CDR2: SEHNR and FQNEAQ (reference sequence). CDR3 loop: CASSLEGSNQPQHF.

This clonotype is deemed medium-sized by its frequency. The chain recombines TRBV7-7 with TRBJ2-5; the TCRdb call, TRBD1, lacks DNA for checking. Germline CDR1 is SSHAT and CDR2 is FNYEAQ (reference sequence). The CDR3 is made up of 16 amino acids. CDR3 sequence reads: CASSFKRGAIHETQYF.

The CDR3 protein is CSANTGNTEAFF. The J gene is TRBJ1-1, the V gene TRBV29-1; the D gene TCRdb calls, TRBD1, cannot be checked with no DNA. This CDR3 contains 12 residues. Germline V gene data show CDR1 as SQVTM and CDR2 as ANQGSEA.

The chain joins TRBV20-1 to TRBJ2-1; TCRdb's assignment of TRBD1 cannot be checked, as there is no DNA. This CDR3 contains 12 residues. CDR1 is DFQATT, CDR2 SNEGSKA, per germline (reference sequence). The CDR3 spells CSGQGATNEQFF.

The CDR3 here is CASSAYSGVNNEQFF. The chain uses TRBV4-3 and TRBJ2-1; the TCRdb D gene call, TRBD2, has no DNA to confirm it. This CDR3 has 15 residues. CDR1 LGHNA and CDR2 YSLEER come from the germline V gene.

The chain has TRBV7-9 and TRBJ1-1. The CDR3 is 12 amino acids. Germline CDR1 SEHNR, CDR2 FQNEAQ (reference sequence). CDR3 region: CASSYVNTEAFF.

V is TRBV20-1 and J is TRBJ2-1. CDR1 is DFQATT, CDR2 SNEGSKA, per germline (reference sequence). The CDR3 is 15 residues long. The CDR3: CSARGQRFPYNEQFF.